The 21 T cell receptor beta chains reported below all come from one sample, sequenced in a study of T cell repertoires in cytomegalovirus infection. One entry per CDR3 protein results from TCRdb running MiXCR on the reads. Of about 52,000 distinct CDR3 sequences in the sample, more than 15% were seen once. What these receptors recognize is not known. The sample was CD8+ T cells from cultured PBMCs, taken from culture after CMV antigen stimulation. The receptors were gathered from a human donor in good health (CMV status not recorded). Some clones in this sample may be carry-over from other donors' samples.

This clonotype has a handful of counts. This chain links TRBV7-2 with TRBJ2-2; perhaps TRBD2 as D (5 bases). Germline assignment: CDR1 SGHTA and CDR2 FQGNSA. CDR3 length: 16 amino acids. Between the trimmed V and J ends, which lost 5 bases and 5 bases, there was a span of 18 bases. In DNA form, the CDR3 reads TGTGCCAGCAGCCCCACGAGCGGATCGGGGACCGGGGAGCTGTTTTTT. Protein: CASSPTSGSGTGELFF.

This clonotype was detected only a few times. The chain links TRBV28 to TRBJ1-5, with D tentatively TRBD1 (5 bases). Trimming took 9 bases from V and 0 from J, leaving 15 bases between them. Germline-derived CDR1 and CDR2 are MDHEN and SYDVKM. The CDR3 contains 15 residues. The CDR3 sequence: CASGDSYYSNQPQHF. CDR3 DNA: TGTGCCAGTGGGGACTCATATTATAGCAATCAGCCCCAGCATTTT.

The chain is built from TRBV27 and TRBJ2-7; 9 bases match TRBD2. The CDR3 contains 15 residues. V was clipped by 2 bases and J by 4 bases; unmatched bases: 6. Germline V gives CDR1 MNHEY, CDR2 SMNVEV (reference sequence). In DNA, the CDR3 is TGTGCCAGCAGTTTAAAAGCGGGAGGAAAGTACGAGCAGTACTTC. Amino acids: CASSLKAGGKYEQYF.

This clonotype was seen a handful of times. This rearrangement joins TRBV28 to TRBJ2-3; 10 positions agree with TRBD2. The V gene end was trimmed by 5 bases and the J gene end by 3 bases; junction bases not matched to a gene: 5. CDR1 MDHEN and CDR2 SYDVKM come from the germline V gene. This CDR3 region has 15 residues. The CDR3 DNA reads TGTGCCAGCAGTCCCCTAGCGGGAGAGACAGATACGCAGTATTTT. Translation: CASSPLAGETDTQYF.

This clonotype was observed a few times. The gene calls are TRBV14 and TRBJ2-1; no firm D call. Trimming stripped 0 bases from V and 12 bases from J, with 9 bases between. The CDR3 sequence is 12 residues long. Germline assignment: CDR1 SGHDN and CDR2 FVKESK. CDR3 residues: CASSQDWVGQFF. The CDR3 DNA reads TGTGCCAGCAGCCAAGATTGGGTGGGGCAGTTCTTC.

This clonotype has just one count. The CDR3 loop reads CASSYGGNGYTF. The CDR3 region has the DNA TGTGCCAGCAGTTACGGAGGGAATGGCTACACCTTC. This chain joins TRBV6-2 or TRBV6-3 and TRBJ1-2; the D is unclear. V was clipped by 2 bases and J by 6 bases, with 7 bases between them. The CDR3 loop spans 12 amino acids. Germline V gives CDR1 MNHEY, CDR2 SVGEGT.

V is TRBV9 and J is TRBJ2-3; 13 positions agree with TRBD2. J lost 2 bases, V lost 3 bases, and 6 bases had no gene match. Per the germline V gene, CDR1 is SGDLS and CDR2 is YYNGEE. The CDR3 is 17 residues long. CDR3 sequence: CASSGRTSGGSTDTQYF. The CDR3 DNA reads TGTGCCAGCAGCGGGCGGACTAGCGGGGGTTCCACAGATACGCAGTATTTT. Looking up the rest from reference TRBV9 and TRBJ2-3 gives the full variable domain: DSGVTQTPKHLITATGQRVTLRCSPRSGDLSVYWYQQSLDQGLQFLIQYYNGEERAKGNILERFSAQQFPDLHSELNLSSLELGDSALYFCASSGRTSGGSTDTQYFGPGTRLTVL.

The genes are TRBV6-8 and TRBJ2-7, with D uncertain. The CDR3 covers 13 residues. Trimming left V 5 bases short and J 2 bases short, with 10 bases between. Germline V lookup: CDR1 MNHGY, CDR2 SAAAGT. The CDR3 region is CASSPDGTYEQYF. CDR3 coding DNA: TGTGCCAGCAGTCCAGACGGAACCTACGAGCAGTACTTC.

The chain is built from TRBV7-2 and TRBJ2-1; perhaps TRBD1 as D (6 bases). This CDR3 spans 14 amino acids. Between the trimmed V and J ends, which lost 1 base and 7 bases, there was a span of 11 bases. Germline assignment: CDR1 SGHTA and CDR2 FQGNSA. The CDR3, as DNA: TGTGCCAGCAGCTTAGGCAGGGGTCGGAATGAGCAGTTCTTC. Encoded protein: CASSLGRGRNEQFF. Based on the CDR3 plus reference TRBV7-2 and TRBJ2-1, the full variable domain is GAGVSQSPSNKVTEKGKDVELRCDPISGHTALYWYRQSLGQGLEFLIYFQGNSAPDKSGLPSDRFSAERTGGSVSTLTIQRTQQEDSAVYLCASSLGRGRNEQFFGPGTRLTVL.

In this sample, this clonotype turned up many times. The chain joins TRBV12-3 or TRBV12-4 to TRBJ1-2; D gene unclear. There are 13 residues in the CDR3. V lost 2 bases to trimming and J lost 4 bases, with 8 bases between them. The CDR3: CASSLPWGYGYTF. CDR3 sequence (DNA): TGTGCCAGCAGTTTACCATGGGGCTATGGCTACACCTTC.

V gene TRBV25-1 combines with J gene TRBJ1-1; D gene ambiguous. Between the trimmed V and J ends, which lost 6 bases and 11 bases, there was a span of 19 bases. CDR1 and CDR2 (germline): MGHDK, SYGVNS. The CDR3 runs 13 residues. This CDR3 is CASRSPSSMEAFF. The CDR3 DNA is TGTGCCAGCAGGTCCCCCTCGTCCATGGAGGCTTTCTTT. The variable domain in full, completed from reference TRBV25-1 and TRBJ1-1, reads EADIYQTPRYLVIGTGKKITLECSQTMGHDKMYWYQQDPGMELHLIHYSYGVNSTEKGDLSSESTVSRIRTEHFPLTLESARPSHTSQYLCASRSPSSMEAFFGQGTRLTVV.

This clonotype appeared a single time. This chain links TRBV7-6 with TRBJ2-2, with unresolved D. Germline CDR1 and CDR2: SGHVS and FNYEAQ. Trimming stripped 5 bases from V and 0 bases from J, with 10 bases between. This CDR3 has 15 residues. Written as DNA, the CDR3 is TGTGCCAGCAGCCCCTTCGGGCCGAACACCGGGGAGCTGTTTTTT. Protein product: CASSPFGPNTGELFF.

The chain couples TRBV10-3 to TRBJ2-3; TRBD2 aligns across 8 bases. With V trimmed by 7 bases and J by 5 bases, 8 bases remained unmatched. There are 14 residues in the CDR3. Germline assignment: CDR1 ENHRY and CDR2 SYGVKD. The CDR3 DNA is TGTGCCATCACCCCCGGGGGGGCGGTAGATACGCAGTATTTT. Encoded protein: CAITPGGAVDTQYF.

This clonotype appeared a few times. J is TRBJ2-3 and V is TRBV7-2; 10 bases are a match to TRBD2. CDR1 and CDR2 (germline): SGHTA, FQGNSA. The ends lost 3 bases at V and 0 bases at J; junction bases unmatched: 3. The CDR3 consists of 16 residues. CDR3 DNA sequence: TGTGCCAGCAGCTTGCTAGCGGGGGCTAGCACAGATACGCAGTATTTT. Amino acids: CASSLLAGASTDTQYF.

This clonotype came up a few times. The rearrangement links TRBV19 to TRBJ1-4; 9 nucleotides agree with TRBD1. The CDR3 runs to 15 residues. Germline V gives CDR1 LNHDA, CDR2 SQIVND (reference sequence). Losses at the gene ends were 3 bases for V and 5 bases for J; bases not matched to a gene: 4. The CDR3 loop is CASSITGTGNEKLFF. The CDR3, as DNA: TGTGCCAGTAGTATTACCGGGACAGGGAATGAAAAACTGTTTTTT.

This clonotype was seen ten or more times. The chain combines TRBV7-3 with TRBJ2-3; weak D call: TRBD2 (6 bases). V was trimmed by 8 bases and J by 1 base, leaving 10 bases between them. Germline V gives CDR1 SGHTA, CDR2 FQGTGA. This CDR3 comprises 13 residues. The CDR3 sequence: CASGRGGTDTQYF. The CDR3 DNA reads TGTGCCAGCGGACGCGGGGGCACAGATACGCAGTATTTT.

This clonotype occurred a few times. This chain connects TRBV27 to TRBJ1-2; perhaps TRBD1 as D (5 bases). The CDR3 runs to 12 residues. The V end was cut by 4 bases, the J end by 7 bases, with 10 bases between. CDR1 and CDR2 from the germline V gene are MNHEY and SMNVEV (reference sequence). This chain's CDR3 is CASSSFGGGYTF. The DNA of the CDR3 is TGTGCCAGCAGTTCCTTTGGGGGTGGCTACACCTTC.

This clonotype was counted ten times or more. The chain links TRBV6-6 to TRBJ2-5, with 13 bases that match TRBD2. CDR1 is MNHNY, CDR2 SVGAGI, per germline (reference sequence). This CDR3 has 17 residues. Trimming cost V 4 bases and J 4 bases; bases outside gene matches: 9. The CDR3 nucleotides are TGTGCCAGCAGTTTCCGCGGACTAGCGGGAGTAAGAGAGACCCAGTACTTC. Amino acid sequence: CASSFRGLAGVRETQYF.

As DNA, the CDR3 is TGTGCCAGCAGCAAGGGACCGAACTATGGCTACACCTTC. Translated, it gives CASSKGPNYGYTF. This sequence joins TRBV7-2 and TRBJ1-2; possibly TRBD1 for D (5 bases). CDR3 length equals 13 residues. Trimming took off 5 bases at V and 2 bases at J, with 9 bases between the two ends. The germline gives CDR1 SGHTA, CDR2 FQGNSA. The whole variable domain, remainder taken from reference TRBV7-2 and TRBJ1-2, is GAGVSQSPSNKVTEKGKDVELRCDPISGHTALYWYRQSLGQGLEFLIYFQGNSAPDKSGLPSDRFSAERTGGSVSTLTIQRTQQEDSAVYLCASSKGPNYGYTFGSGTRLTVV.

This clonotype was recorded at least ten times. The chain employs TRBV4-3 and TRBJ2-1; D not certain. The V end was cut by 3 bases, the J end by 3 bases, with 9 bases between. Germline values: CDR1 LGHNA, CDR2 YSLEER. This CDR3 is 14 amino acids long. The CDR3 sequence: CASSHLLNYNEQFF. DNA for the CDR3: TGCGCCAGCAGCCACCTACTAAACTACAATGAGCAGTTCTTC.

Concerning this clonotype: One base away lies a much larger clone, so this may be a sequencing read error. J is TRBJ1-2 and V is TRBV6-6; TRBD1 matches at 7 bases. The V gene's germline CDR1 is MNHNY and CDR2 SVGAGI (reference sequence). The CDR3 consists of 15 residues. The CDR3 DNA is TGTGCCATCCCCCAAGGGGGCAGGGGGGGAGATGGCTACTCCTTC. This translates into CAIPQGGRGGDGYSF.